This is a list of T cell receptor beta chains from one sample in a study of cytomegalovirus exposure and HLA in healthy donors. The protocol was immunoSEQ multiplex PCR, while the TCRdb copy is restricted to in-frame clones and leaves out a portion. The sample has about 150,000 clones, roughly 80% seen once; the top ten hold about 11%. Sequencing was carried out using PBMCs. All receptors come from a man in his late teens or twenties in good health and CMV-seropositive. Both conserved end residues are part of each CDR3. The order of the fields is J gene, V gene, clone size, D gene, CDR3 DNA, CDR3 protein. D genes are given only for firm matches. The size of a clone is reported for some rows only, either as once, few or many, or as a class for expanded clones.

>TRBJ2-3|TRBV7-9|.|.
TGTGCCAGCAGCTTAGCGATTGCAGGGCGGGATACGCAGTATTTT
CASSLAIAGRDTQYF
>TRBJ1-2|TRBV28|.|.
TGTGCCAGCAGCTTCGTAGGGGTTAACTATGGCTACACCTTC
CASSFVGVNYGYTF
>TRBJ2-1|TRBV4-1|few|TRBD1
TGCGCCAGCAGCCAAGGAAGACAGGGGCGCAATGAGCAGTTCTTC
CASSQGRQGRNEQFF
>TRBJ2-7|TRBV29-1|few|.
TGCAGCGTTGGGCGGGGCTACGAGCAGTACTTC
CSVGRGYEQYF
>TRBJ1-1|TRBV19|.|TRBD1
TGTGCCAGTAGTATCCCGGGACAGTGGAAAACTTTCTTT
CASSIPGQWKTFF
>TRBJ1-2|TRBV6-1|.|.
TGTGCCAGCAGCGGGATCCGGGACATCGGCTACACCTTC
CASSGIRDIGYTF
>TRBJ2-7|TRBV7-9|.|TRBD2
TGTGCCAGCAGCTCCGGGACTAGCGGAGTCCCAACCTACGAGCAGTACTTC
CASSSGTSGVPTYEQYF
>TRBJ2-1|TRBV19|once|.
TGTGCCAGTAGTAAGGGGGAAGGAGCGTCCTCCTACAATGAGCAGTTCTTC
CASSKGEGASSYNEQFF
>TRBJ1-5|TRBV27|.|TRBD1
TGTGCCCGCAGTTTGTGGGGACAGGGCGAGAAGCAGCCCCAGCATTTT
CARSLWGQGEKQPQHF
>TRBJ2-7|TRBV11-2|.|TRBD1
TGTGCCAGCAGCTTGGGGACAGGGACGTACGAGCAGTACTTC
CASSLGTGTYEQYF
>TRBJ2-7|TRBV28|.|TRBD1
TGTGCCAGCACACAACCCGGGACAGGGAATTGGGAGCAGTACTTC
CASTQPGTGNWEQYF
>TRBJ2-5|TRBV11-1|few|TRBD2
TGTGCCAGCAGCGGATGGACTAGCGGCCGAGAGACCCAGTACTTC
CASSGWTSGRETQYF
>TRBJ2-2|TRBV4-1|.|TRBD1
TGCGCCAGCAGCCAAGATCGGGACAGGGTTGGGGGGGAGCTGTTTTTT
CASSQDRDRVGGELFF
>TRBJ2-1|TRBV9|.|.
TGTGCCAGCAGCGTAGGATCTAGCTCGGGCTACAATGAGCAGTTCTTC
CASSVGSSSGYNEQFF
>TRBJ1-5|TRBV5-1|.|TRBD1
TGCGCCAGCAGGGCCGGGACAGGGAGCAATCAGCCCCAGCATTTT
CASRAGTGSNQPQHF
>TRBJ1-4|TRBV5-8|.|.
TGTGCCAGCAGCCTGTGGACAGTTGCAACTAATGAAAAACTGTTTTTT
CASSLWTVATNEKLFF
>TRBJ2-7|TRBV28|.|.
TGTGCCAGCCGCACCTTGGCTAGCGCCCTAAGCTCCTACGAGCAGTACTTC
CASRTLASALSSYEQYF
>TRBJ1-1|TRBV2|.|TRBD1
TGTTCCAGCAGTGGACGGACAGGGGCGGACACTGAAGCTTTCTTT
CSSSGRTGADTEAFF
>TRBJ1-2|TRBV30|.|.
TGTGCCTGTTACTCGGCGAATAACTATGGCCACACCTTC
CACYSANNYGHTF